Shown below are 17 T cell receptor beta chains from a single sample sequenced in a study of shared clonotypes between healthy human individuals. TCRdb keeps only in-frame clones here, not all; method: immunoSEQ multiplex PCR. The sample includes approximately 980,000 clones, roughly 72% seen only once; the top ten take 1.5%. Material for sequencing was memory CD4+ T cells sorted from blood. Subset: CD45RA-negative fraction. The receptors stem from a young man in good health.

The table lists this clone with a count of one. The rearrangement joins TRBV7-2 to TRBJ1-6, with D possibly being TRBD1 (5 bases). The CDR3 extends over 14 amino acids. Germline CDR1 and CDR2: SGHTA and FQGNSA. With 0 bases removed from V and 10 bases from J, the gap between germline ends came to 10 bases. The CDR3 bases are TGTGCCAGCAGCTTAGCCCCTACAGGATCACCCCTCCACTTT. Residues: CASSLAPTGSPLHF.

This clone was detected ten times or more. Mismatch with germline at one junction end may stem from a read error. The CDR3 region is CASSDSGGNTGELFF. In DNA, the CDR3 is TGTGCCAGCAGTGACTCGGGGGGGAACACCGGGGAGCTGTTTTTT. The chain combines TRBV6-5 with TRBJ2-2, with 7 bases that match TRBD2. The germline gives CDR1 MNHEY, CDR2 SVGAGI. The CDR3 is 15 residues long.

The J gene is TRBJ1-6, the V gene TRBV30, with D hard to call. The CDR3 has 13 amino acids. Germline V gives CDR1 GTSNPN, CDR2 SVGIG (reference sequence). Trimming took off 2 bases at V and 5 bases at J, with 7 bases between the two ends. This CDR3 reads CAWSTLDNSPLHF. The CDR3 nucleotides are TGTGCCTGGAGTACTTTGGATAATTCACCCCTCCACTTT.

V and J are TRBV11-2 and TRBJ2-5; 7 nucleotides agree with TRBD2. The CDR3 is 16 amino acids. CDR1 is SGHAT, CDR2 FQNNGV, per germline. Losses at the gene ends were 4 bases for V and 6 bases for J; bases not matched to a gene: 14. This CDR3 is CASSSARTSVIKTQYF. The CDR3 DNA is TGTGCCAGCAGCTCGGCCCGGACTAGTGTTATTAAGACCCAGTACTTC.

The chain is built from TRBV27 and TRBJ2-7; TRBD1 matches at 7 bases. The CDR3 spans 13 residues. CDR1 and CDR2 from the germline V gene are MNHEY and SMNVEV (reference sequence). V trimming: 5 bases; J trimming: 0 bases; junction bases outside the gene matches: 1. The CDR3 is CASSGDSSYEQYF. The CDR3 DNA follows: TGTGCCAGCAGTGGGGACAGCTCCTACGAGCAGTACTTC.

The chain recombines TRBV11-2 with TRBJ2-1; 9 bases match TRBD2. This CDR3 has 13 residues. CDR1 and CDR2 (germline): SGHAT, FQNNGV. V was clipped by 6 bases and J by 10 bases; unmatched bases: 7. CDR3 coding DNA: TGTGCCAGCAGGACTAGCGGAGGAACAGAGCAGTTCTTC. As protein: CASRTSGGTEQFF.

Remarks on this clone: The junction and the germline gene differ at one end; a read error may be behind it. Here the CDR3 reads CVSSLNAFSNTGELFF. The CDR3, as DNA: TGTGTCAGCAGCTTAAACGCTTTTTCGAACACCGGGGAGCTGTTTTTT. This chain uses TRBV7-2 with TRBJ2-2; D unresolved. Germline V gene lookup returns CDR1 SGHTA and CDR2 FQGNSA. CDR3 length: 16 amino acids.

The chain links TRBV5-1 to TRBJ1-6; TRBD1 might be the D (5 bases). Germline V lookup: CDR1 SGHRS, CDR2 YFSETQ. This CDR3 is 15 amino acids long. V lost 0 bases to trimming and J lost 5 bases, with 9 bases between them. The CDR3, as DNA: TGCGCCAGCAGCTTGGGGGACGTAGATAATTCACCCCTCCACTTT. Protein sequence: CASSLGDVDNSPLHF.

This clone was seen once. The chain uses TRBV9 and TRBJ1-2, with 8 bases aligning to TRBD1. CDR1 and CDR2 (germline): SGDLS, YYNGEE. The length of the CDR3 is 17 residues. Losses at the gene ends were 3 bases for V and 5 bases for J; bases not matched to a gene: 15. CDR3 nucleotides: TGTGCCAGCAGCGCGGCGGGGACAGGCGGTAGGGTGTATGGCTACACCTTC. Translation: CASSAAGTGGRVYGYTF.

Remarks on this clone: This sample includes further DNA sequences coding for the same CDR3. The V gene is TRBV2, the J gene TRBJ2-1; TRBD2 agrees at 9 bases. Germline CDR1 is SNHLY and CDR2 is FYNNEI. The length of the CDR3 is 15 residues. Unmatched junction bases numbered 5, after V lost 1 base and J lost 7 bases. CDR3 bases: TGTGCCAGCAGTGAAGAGCTAGCGGGGTATAATGAGCAGTTCTTC. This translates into CASSEELAGYNEQFF.

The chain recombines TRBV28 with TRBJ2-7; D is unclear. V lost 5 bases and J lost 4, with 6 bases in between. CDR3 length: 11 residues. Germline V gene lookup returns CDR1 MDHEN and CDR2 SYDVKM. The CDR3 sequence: CASSARYEQYF. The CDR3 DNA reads TGTGCCAGCAGTGCCCGGTACGAGCAGTACTTC.

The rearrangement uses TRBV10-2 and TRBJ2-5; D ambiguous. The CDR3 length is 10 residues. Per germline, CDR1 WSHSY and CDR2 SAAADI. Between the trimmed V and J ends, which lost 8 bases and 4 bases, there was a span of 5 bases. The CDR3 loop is CASGRETQYF. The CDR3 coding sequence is TGCGCCAGCGGGCGAGAGACCCAGTACTTC.

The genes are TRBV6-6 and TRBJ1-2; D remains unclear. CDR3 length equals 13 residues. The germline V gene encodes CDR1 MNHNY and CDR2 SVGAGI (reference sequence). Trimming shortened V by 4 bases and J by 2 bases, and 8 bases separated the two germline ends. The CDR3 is CASSLELNYGYTF. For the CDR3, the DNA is TGTGCCAGCAGTTTGGAGCTAAACTATGGCTACACCTTC.

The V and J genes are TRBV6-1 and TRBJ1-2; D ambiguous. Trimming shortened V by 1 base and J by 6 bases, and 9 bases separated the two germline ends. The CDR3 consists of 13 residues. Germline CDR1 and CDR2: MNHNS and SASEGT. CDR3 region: CASSEERADGYTF. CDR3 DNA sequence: TGTGCCAGCAGTGAAGAGAGGGCGGATGGCTACACCTTC.

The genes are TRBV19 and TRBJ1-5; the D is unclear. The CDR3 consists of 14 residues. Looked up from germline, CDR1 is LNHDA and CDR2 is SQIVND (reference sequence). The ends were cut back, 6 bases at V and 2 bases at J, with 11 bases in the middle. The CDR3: CASSSSFGNQPQHF. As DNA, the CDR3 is TGTGCCAGTAGCTCTTCGTTTGGCAATCAGCCCCAGCATTTT.

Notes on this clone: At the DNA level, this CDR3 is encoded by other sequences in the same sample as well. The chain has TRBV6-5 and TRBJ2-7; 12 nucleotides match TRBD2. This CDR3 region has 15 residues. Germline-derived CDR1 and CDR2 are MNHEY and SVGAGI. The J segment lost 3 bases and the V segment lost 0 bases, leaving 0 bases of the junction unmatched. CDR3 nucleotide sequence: TGTGCCAGCAGTTACTCGGGACTAGCGGGCTACGAGCAGTACTTC. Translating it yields CASSYSGLAGYEQYF.

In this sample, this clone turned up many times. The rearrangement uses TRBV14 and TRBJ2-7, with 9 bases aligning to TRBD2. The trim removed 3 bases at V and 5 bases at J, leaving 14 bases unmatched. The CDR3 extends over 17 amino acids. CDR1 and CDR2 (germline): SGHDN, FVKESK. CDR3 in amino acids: CASSQGWGLALPDEQYF. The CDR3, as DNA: TGTGCCAGCAGCCAGGGTTGGGGACTAGCACTTCCGGACGAGCAGTACTTC.